Sequencing of this T cell receptor (beta chain) was carried out in a study of OX40 agonist ivuxolimab in advanced cancers. Study details: People who had prior anti-PD-1, anti-PD-L1 or anti-CTLA-4 therapy could take part, and less than 50% had some. Three individuals attained partial responses, comprising one hepatocellular carcinoma case and two cutaneous melanoma cases.

Libraries were prepared by immunoSEQ multiplex PCR; TCRdb keeps only in-frame clonotypes and omits some of them. The sample has tens of thousands of clones; 91% are singletons. Patients had blood sampled at baseline and again on cycle 4 day 1 and cycle 7 day 1. Germline V CDR1 and CDR2: SNHLY, FYNNEI. CDR3 size: 14 residues. V shed 3 bases, J shed 2 bases, and the junction held 1 base outside the gene matches. The sample in question was CD4+ or CD8+ T cells sorted from blood, obtained in a trial of the OX40 agonist ivuxolimab. This chain links TRBV2 with TRBJ2-7, with 10 bases fitting TRBD2. The TCR sequence derives from an adult with an advanced solid tumor such as melanoma, head and neck, liver or kidney cancer. As DNA, the CDR3 is TGTGCCAGCAGTGATCTAGCGGGAGCCTACGAGCAGTACTTC. It specifies CASSDLAGAYEQYF.